A single T cell receptor (beta chain) is shown here with its context. What it recognizes is unknown. All gene names here are mouse names. The read halts 1 residue ahead of the CDR3 end, with the missing end drawn from the germline J gene. From germline, CDR1 is KGHPV and CDR2 FQNQEV (reference sequence). The CDR3 is 13 residues long. The ends were cut back, 2 bases at V and 3 bases at J, with 8 bases in the middle. Time point denoted: mouse harvest day 7 after allogeneic transplant. Each mouse received 10^7 T-cell-depleted marrow cells plus 10^6 splenic CD5+ T cells by tail vein. The sample belongs to a study of tissue T cells after allogeneic stem cell transplantation. Study-level findings and limits: Motif-based clustering found tissue-specific repertoire signatures shared across patients, though few clones were shared.

Generated by immunoSEQ multiplex PCR, the TCRdb table keeps only in-frame clones and is missing some. The sample yields 6,000 or so clones, about 50% seen once. The source of this sequence is a female BALB/c mouse given C57BL/6 T cells with graft-versus-host disease after an allogeneic hematopoietic cell transplant. V is TRBV26 and J is TRBJ2-7, with a weak D call TRBD1 (6 bases). The sequencing input was gut tissue. The covered CDR3 bases are TGTGCCAGCAGTCTGAGGACAGTCTATGAACAGTAC. Translation: CASSLRTVYEQY. The whole CDR3 protein is CASSLRTVYEQYF.